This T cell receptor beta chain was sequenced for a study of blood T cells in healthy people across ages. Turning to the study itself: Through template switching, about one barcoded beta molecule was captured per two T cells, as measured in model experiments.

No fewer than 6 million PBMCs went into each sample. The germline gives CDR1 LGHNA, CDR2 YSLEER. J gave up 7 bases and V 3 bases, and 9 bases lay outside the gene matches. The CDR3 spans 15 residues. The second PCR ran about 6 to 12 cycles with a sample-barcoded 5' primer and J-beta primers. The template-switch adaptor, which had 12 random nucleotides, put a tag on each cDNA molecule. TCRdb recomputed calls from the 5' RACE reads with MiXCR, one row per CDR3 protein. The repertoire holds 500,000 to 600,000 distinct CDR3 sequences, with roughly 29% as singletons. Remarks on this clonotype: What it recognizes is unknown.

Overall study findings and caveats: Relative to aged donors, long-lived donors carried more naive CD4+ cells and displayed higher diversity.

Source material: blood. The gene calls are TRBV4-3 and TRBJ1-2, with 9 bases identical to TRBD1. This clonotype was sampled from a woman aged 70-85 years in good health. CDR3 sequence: CASSHAEGTGTGYTF. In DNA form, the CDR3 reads TGCGCCAGCAGCCACGCTGAGGGGACAGGGACTGGCTACACCTTC.